Following are 25 T cell receptor beta chains from one sample sequenced in a study of control samples from healthy donors and cancer patients. TCRdb's copy holds only in-frame clones and misses some; the assay was immunoSEQ multiplex PCR. The sample records approximately 70,000 clones, 83% being singletons. The sequencing sample was made of blood. The receptor set was obtained from a man aged 60 to 75 in good health.

V is TRBV5-1 and J is TRBJ1-4; D remains ambiguous. This CDR3 contains 14 residues. Between the trimmed V and J ends, which lost 0 bases and 0 bases, there was a span of 3 bases. The germline CDR1 and CDR2 sequences are SGHRS and YFSETQ. In DNA, the CDR3 is TGCGCCAGCAGCTTGGCTGCAACTAATGAAAAACTGTTTTTT. The encoded protein is CASSLAATNEKLFF. Full variable domain (rest looked up from reference TRBV5-1 and TRBJ1-4): KAGVTQTPRYLIKTRGQQVTLSCSPISGHRSVSWYQQTPGQGLQFLFEYFSETQRNKGNFPGRFSGRQFSNSRSEMNVSTLELGDSALYLCASSLAATNEKLFFGSGTQLSVL.

The V call is TRBV3-1 (or the pseudogene TRBV3-2), the J call TRBJ1-6; no firm D call. The V end was cut by 0 bases, the J end by 7 bases, with 7 bases between. Germline values: CDR1 LGHDT, CDR2 YNNKEL (reference sequence). This CDR3 region has 14 residues. CDR3 amino acids: CASSQDDGNSPLHF. The CDR3 nucleotides are TGTGCCAGCAGCCAAGATGACGGAAATTCACCCCTCCACTTT.

This rearrangement joins TRBV19 to TRBJ1-2, with D possibly being TRBD1 (5 bases). The CDR3 length is 13 residues. Trimming took off 7 bases at V and 2 bases at J, with 11 bases between the two ends. Germline CDR1 LNHDA, CDR2 SQIVND (reference sequence). CDR3 in amino acids: CASTVGRNYGYTF. The CDR3 bases are TGTGCCAGTACCGTGGGACGGAACTATGGCTACACCTTC.

This chain joins TRBV4-3 and TRBJ2-6; 7 bases line up with TRBD1. CDR3 length: 18 residues. Unmatched junction bases numbered 10, after V lost 4 bases and J lost 1 base. Germline CDR1 reads LGHNA; CDR2 reads YSLEER. The CDR3 DNA reads TGCGCCAGCAGCCCCGGACCCAGGACAGGATCTGGGGCCAACGTCCTGACTTTC. Residues: CASSPGPRTGSGANVLTF.

This sequence joins TRBV2 and TRBJ1-5; D is uncertain. Trimming stripped 1 base from V and 4 bases from J, with 5 bases between. The CDR3 is made up of 13 amino acids. CDR1 is SNHLY and CDR2 is FYNNEI in the germline V gene. The CDR3 DNA sequence: TGTGCCAGCAGTGAAGGAGGTAATCAGCCCCAGCATTTT. Amino acids: CASSEGGNQPQHF.

The chain has TRBV18 and TRBJ2-1; D is undetermined. Germline CDR1 is KGHSH and CDR2 is LQKENI. The germline V and J ends were trimmed by 3 bases and 3 bases, with 9 bases remaining between them. This CDR3 spans 14 amino acids. The CDR3 nucleotides read TGTGCCAGCTCACCTCCGGGTAGCTACAATGAGCAGTTCTTC. Protein sequence: CASSPPGSYNEQFF.

In its sample, this clone was seen once. The J gene is TRBJ2-7, the V gene TRBV28, with 8 positions matching TRBD1. J lost 1 base, V lost 5 bases, and 10 bases had no gene match. The CDR3 runs 16 residues. The germline CDR1 and CDR2 sequences are MDHEN and SYDVKM. The CDR3 DNA reads as TGTGCCAGCAGTCCTCGGACAGGGACGAGTTCCTACGAGCAGTACTTC. Its translation is CASSPRTGTSSYEQYF.

The genes are TRBV6-5 and TRBJ2-3, with 10 bases fitting TRBD2. The CDR3 is 15 residues long. V shed 6 bases, J shed 4 bases, and the junction held 7 bases outside the gene matches. CDR1 MNHEY and CDR2 SVGAGI come from the germline V gene. The CDR3 loop reads CASRRSGRVSDTQYF. The DNA for the CDR3 is TGTGCCAGCAGACGGAGCGGGAGGGTATCAGATACGCAGTATTTT.

CDR3 sequence reads: CSVVGQANSGANVLTF. The CDR3 DNA is TGCAGCGTTGTCGGGCAGGCTAACTCTGGGGCCAACGTCCTGACTTTC. V and J are TRBV29-1 and TRBJ2-6; D unresolved. CDR3 size: 16 residues. Between the trimmed V and J ends, which lost 4 bases and 0 bases, there was a span of 13 bases. Germline CDR1 reads SQVTM; CDR2 reads ANQGSEA.

The gene calls are TRBV5-6 and TRBJ2-1; maybe TRBD2 (5 bases). Trimming removed 3 bases from V and 8 bases from J, with 18 bases in between. The CDR3 covers 15 residues. The germline V gene has CDR1 SGHDT and CDR2 YYEEEE. CDR3 in amino acids: CASSWGRLPRDEQFF. The CDR3 region has the DNA TGTGCCAGCAGCTGGGGTCGACTACCGAGGGATGAGCAGTTCTTC.

The J gene is TRBJ2-1, the V gene TRBV3-1 (or the pseudogene TRBV3-2); D call uncertain. The V end lost 1 base, the J end lost 3 bases, and 10 bases lay between the germline ends. From germline, CDR1 is LGHDT and CDR2 YNNKEL (reference sequence). The CDR3 sequence is 15 residues long. In DNA form, the CDR3 reads TGTGCCAGCAGCCAAGGTCCGGGTAGCTACAATGAGCAGTTCTTC. Its translation is CASSQGPGSYNEQFF.

The rearrangement uses TRBV6-6 and TRBJ2-7, with TRBD1 identical over 8 bases. CDR1 MNHNY and CDR2 SVGAGI come from the germline V gene (reference sequence). V gave up 5 bases and J gave up 2 bases; unmatched junction bases: 5. The CDR3 has 14 residues. CDR3 amino acids: CASSGQGKTYEQYF. CDR3 bases: TGTGCCAGCAGTGGACAGGGCAAGACCTACGAGCAGTACTTC.

The chain joins TRBV7-8 to TRBJ2-5, with a tentative D call TRBD1 (5 bases). V was clipped by 2 bases and J by 2 bases, with 6 bases between them. The CDR3 totals 13 residues. CDR1 SGHVS and CDR2 FQNEAQ come from the germline V gene. In nucleotides, the CDR3 is TGTGCCAGCAGCTTAAGACAGCAAGAGACCCAGTACTTC. This sequence encodes CASSLRQQETQYF.

The CDR3 loop reads CASSLDGQRTDTQYF. CDR3 coding DNA: TGTGCCAGCAGCTTAGACGGACAGCGCACAGATACGCAGTATTTT. The chain employs TRBV7-2 and TRBJ2-3, with a possible D match to TRBD1 (6 bases). V shed 1 base and J shed 1 base, with 9 bases lying between them. CDR3 length equals 15 residues. Germline CDR1 and CDR2: SGHTA and FQGNSA.

This clone was recorded a few times. This chain uses TRBV6-6 with TRBJ1-5; D is possibly TRBD1 (6 bases). The CDR3 loop spans 12 amino acids. CDR1 is MNHNY and CDR2 is SVGAGI in the germline V gene (reference sequence). The V end was cut by 10 bases, the J end by 4 bases, with 11 bases between. The DNA for the CDR3 is TGTGCCACCCAACAGGGAAATCAGCCCCAGCATTTT. Translated: CATQQGNQPQHF.

By sample share, this clone is large. The chain joins TRBV14 to TRBJ2-7; 8 bases line up with TRBD1. The CDR3 length is 13 residues. Trimming cost V 4 bases and J 7 bases; bases outside gene matches: 6. Germline assignment: CDR1 SGHDN and CDR2 FVKESK. The DNA for the CDR3 is TGTGCCAGCAGCCGGGACAGGTCCGGGGAGCAGTACTTC. Translating gives CASSRDRSGEQYF.

V usage is TRBV30 and J usage is TRBJ2-1, with 9 bases aligning to TRBD2. The CDR3 is 15 amino acids. V trimming: 4 bases; J trimming: 6 bases; junction bases outside the gene matches: 10. Looked up from germline, CDR1 is GTSNPN and CDR2 is SVGIG (reference sequence). The CDR3 loop is CAWTLGAGGLNEQFF. CDR3 nucleotide sequence: TGTGCCTGGACCCTTGGCGCGGGAGGGCTCAATGAGCAGTTCTTC.

To note about this clone: At the DNA level, this CDR3 is encoded by other sequences in the same sample as well. The chain employs TRBV28 and TRBJ2-7, with TRBD2 identical over 7 bases. There are 14 residues in the CDR3. Trimming took 6 bases from V and 2 from J; bases not matched to a gene: 7. Germline CDR1 reads MDHEN; CDR2 reads SYDVKM. The CDR3 bases are TGTGCCAGCAGAAACGGGAGGTCCCCCTACGAGCAGTACTTC. Its protein product is CASRNGRSPYEQYF.

V and J are TRBV2 and TRBJ1-1; D is unresolved. The germline gives CDR1 SNHLY, CDR2 FYNNEI. The length of the CDR3 is 13 residues. Trimming took 6 bases from V and 0 from J, leaving 8 bases between them. The CDR3 region is CASREGMNTEAFF. Here the CDR3 DNA reads TGTGCCAGCAGGGAGGGTATGAACACTGAAGCTTTCTTT.

This clone was counted a few times. The rearrangement links TRBV7-6 to TRBJ2-2; 8 bases agree with TRBD2. The CDR3 sequence is 16 residues long. In germline, CDR1 is SGHVS, CDR2 FNYEAQ. V trimming: 5 bases; J trimming: 3 bases; junction bases outside the gene matches: 8. Written as DNA, the CDR3 is TGTGCCAGCAGCCCACAGGGACTAGTGGACACCGGGGAGCTGTTTTTT. As protein: CASSPQGLVDTGELFF.

This clone was picked up one time. V is TRBV9 and J is TRBJ2-7; 8 bases agree with TRBD2. Germline V gene data show CDR1 as SGDLS and CDR2 as YYNGEE. The CDR3 extends over 14 amino acids. The V and J ends lost 3 bases and 2 bases, in that order; junction bases with no gene match: 4. The CDR3 DNA is TGTGCCAGCAGCGCTAGCGGGTCTCCCTACGAGCAGTACTTC. Translating it yields CASSASGSPYEQYF.

This chain uses TRBV28 with TRBJ1-3; D perhaps matches TRBD1 (6 bases). The CDR3 sequence is 16 residues long. The germline CDR1 and CDR2 sequences are MDHEN and SYDVKM. V lost 4 bases and J 0 bases, leaving 13 bases between the germline ends. The CDR3 DNA reads TGTGCCAGCAGTTCCCATACAGGGTTCTCTGGAAACACCATATATTTT. Its translation is CASSSHTGFSGNTIYF.

The rearrangement links TRBV5-1 to TRBJ2-1; 10 positions match TRBD2. Germline CDR1 is SGHRS and CDR2 is YFSETQ. The V and J ends lost 0 bases and 9 bases, in that order; junction bases with no gene match: 18. This CDR3 comprises 19 residues. The chain's CDR3 is CASSLGSGGLAGDIGEQFF. DNA for the CDR3: TGCGCCAGCAGCTTGGGGTCAGGGGGGCTAGCGGGAGACATTGGTGAGCAGTTCTTC.

V usage is TRBV29-1 and J usage is TRBJ1-4, with TRBD1 matching over 9 bases. CDR1 is SQVTM, CDR2 ANQGSEA, per germline. V lost 5 bases to trimming and J lost 8 bases; unmatched junction nucleotides: 6. The CDR3 extends over 13 amino acids. CDR3 nucleotide sequence: TGCAGCGTTTCCACAGGGGGCAAAGAAAAACTGTTTTTT. This gives the protein CSVSTGGKEKLFF. Using reference TRBV29-1 and TRBJ1-4 for the parts outside the CDR3, the full variable domain is SAVISQKPSRDICQRGTSLTIQCQVDSQVTMMFWYRQQPGQSLTLIATANQGSEATYESGFVIDKFPISRPNLTFSTLTVSNMSPEDSSIYLCSVSTGGKEKLFFGSGTQLSVL.

A few counts support this clone. Within the sample, other DNA sequences also encode this same CDR3. The chain links TRBV7-2 to TRBJ1-1; D is possibly TRBD1 (6 bases). This CDR3 has 14 residues. Trimming took off 5 bases at V and 1 base at J, with 11 bases between the two ends. Germline-derived CDR1 and CDR2 are SGHTA and FQGNSA. The CDR3 region has the DNA TGTGCCAGCAGCCCACAGGGTCAGAACACTGAAGCTTTCTTT. It is translated as CASSPQGQNTEAFF.